The 23 T cell receptor beta chains below were found in one sample sequenced in a study of cytomegalovirus exposure and HLA in healthy donors. PCR was performed using 60 Vbeta and 13 Jbeta primers. The method was immunoSEQ multiplex PCR; TCRdb's version includes in-frame clones alone and lacks a portion of them. The data contain under 200,000 clones, around 83% of them singletons. The specimen was PBMCs. The receptors shown here come from a man in his forties in good health and CMV-seropositive.

In this sample, this clone turned up once. The V gene is TRBV19, the J gene TRBJ2-7, with 9 bases matching TRBD1. V was pared by 7 bases and J by 7 bases, with 17 bases of the junction left unmatched. CDR3 length: 16 amino acids. Per germline, CDR1 LNHDA and CDR2 SQIVND (reference sequence). The CDR3 protein is CASTSVGGQGLREQYF. The DNA for the CDR3 is TGTGCCAGTACCTCGGTAGGGGGACAGGGACTCCGGGAGCAGTACTTC.

The CDR3 is CASSETTGGPISIQYF. DNA of the CDR3: TGTGCCAGCAGCGAAACAACAGGGGGACCCATAAGCATTCAGTACTTC. V is TRBV9 and J is TRBJ2-4; 8 nucleotides match TRBD1. The ends lost 3 bases at V and 9 bases at J; junction bases unmatched: 14. There are 16 residues in the CDR3. Per germline, CDR1 SGDLS and CDR2 YYNGEE.

The chain couples TRBV2 to TRBJ2-5, with a weak D call TRBD2 (5 bases). Germline V gives CDR1 SNHLY, CDR2 FYNNEI. Trimming removed 4 bases from V and 7 bases from J, with 16 bases in between. The CDR3 covers 14 residues. The CDR3 is CASSVLDGEGTQYF. Here the CDR3 DNA reads TGTGCCAGCAGTGTGTTAGACGGCGAGGGGACCCAGTACTTC.

The rearrangement uses TRBV15 and TRBJ1-1; D ambiguous. Trimming left V 0 bases short and J 2 bases short, with 10 bases between. Germline-derived CDR1 and CDR2 are LNHNV and YYDKDF (reference sequence). The CDR3 totals 15 residues. CDR3 loop: CATSRDPLANTEAFF. In DNA, the CDR3 is TGTGCCACCAGCAGAGACCCGTTGGCCAACACTGAAGCTTTCTTT.

In this sample, this clone turned up a few times. The V gene is TRBV28, the J gene TRBJ2-7; 9 bases line up with TRBD2. This CDR3 has 15 amino acids. Germline V lookup: CDR1 MDHEN, CDR2 SYDVKM. Trimming cost V 9 bases and J 0 bases; bases outside gene matches: 9. The CDR3 DNA reads TGTGCCAGTGGACTAGCGCTTGCCATCTCCTACGAGCAGTACTTC. This sequence encodes CASGLALAISYEQYF.

The chain carries TRBV6-6 and TRBJ1-1, with 8 bases matching TRBD1. Germline V lookup: CDR1 MNHNY, CDR2 SVGAGI (reference sequence). V lost 9 bases, J lost 5 bases, and 8 bases stayed unmatched. This CDR3 contains 13 residues. The CDR3 DNA sequence: TGTGCCAGGAGAGACAGGGGAAGGACTGAAGCTTTCTTT. It encodes CARRDRGRTEAFF.

This sequence joins TRBV5-4 and TRBJ2-1, with 7 bases lining up with TRBD2. V dropped 4 bases and J dropped 0; count of bases not matched to a gene: 7. This CDR3 region has 16 residues. The V gene's germline CDR1 is SGHNT and CDR2 YYREEE (reference sequence). The CDR3 here is CASSAPGGGSYNEQFF. The CDR3 DNA reads TGTGCCAGCAGCGCTCCCGGCGGGGGCTCCTACAATGAGCAGTTCTTC.

The chain carries TRBV25-1 and TRBJ2-1; D might be TRBD2 (5 bases). Per germline, CDR1 MGHDK and CDR2 SYGVNS. The germline V and J ends were trimmed by 1 base and 0 bases, with 7 bases remaining between them. This CDR3 contains 15 residues. The CDR3 loop is CASSEFGVSYNEQFF. The CDR3 DNA follows: TGTGCCAGCAGTGAATTCGGGGTCTCCTACAATGAGCAGTTCTTC.

The table lists this clone with a few counts. This chain uses TRBV4-1 with TRBJ2-7; 7 nucleotides match TRBD2. CDR3 length: 16 residues. Germline loops: CDR1 MGHRA, CDR2 YSYEKL. V shed 0 bases, J shed 3 bases, and the junction held 8 bases outside the gene matches. The CDR3 region has the DNA TGCGCCAGCAGCCAAGAAAATAGCGGGCTATACTACGAGCAGTACTTC. Protein: CASSQENSGLYYEQYF.

This chain joins TRBV5-1 and TRBJ2-1; D is uncertain. V was clipped by 2 bases and J by 8 bases, with 11 bases between them. CDR3 length equals 13 residues. Germline V CDR1 and CDR2: SGHRS, YFSETQ. This CDR3 reads CASSFRSRDEQFF. CDR3 DNA: TGCGCCAGCAGCTTCCGGTCACGGGATGAGCAGTTCTTC.

The chain combines TRBV6-1 with TRBJ1-5, with D possibly matching TRBD1 (5 bases). CDR3 length equals 15 residues. CDR1 MNHNS and CDR2 SASEGT come from the germline V gene. Trimming left V 7 bases short and J 1 base short, with 14 bases between. CDR3 loop: CASTPGDGSNQPQHF. CDR3 bases: TGTGCCAGCACCCCGGGGGACGGGAGCAATCAGCCCCAGCATTTT.

The V call is TRBV27, the J call TRBJ2-1, with TRBD1 matching 8 bases. The CDR3 covers 12 residues. V was clipped by 4 bases and J by 10 bases; unmatched bases: 3. Germline CDR1 and CDR2: MNHEY and SMNVEV (reference sequence). The CDR3 sequence is CASSYDRGEQFF. CDR3 nucleotides: TGTGCCAGCAGTTACGACAGGGGCGAGCAGTTCTTC.

This clone was recorded once. The sample carries other DNA sequences with the same CDR3. The rearrangement links TRBV6-5 to TRBJ1-1, with TRBD1 matching over 8 bases. Germline lookup yields CDR1 MNHEY and CDR2 SVGAGI. V was pared by 3 bases and J by 1 base, with 1 base of the junction left unmatched. This CDR3 has 14 amino acids. As DNA, the CDR3 is TGTGCCAGCAGTTATGACAGGGGGAACACTGAAGCTTTCTTT. It codes for CASSYDRGNTEAFF.

V usage is TRBV28 and J usage is TRBJ2-1, with D possibly being TRBD1 (6 bases). The length of the CDR3 is 13 residues. V lost 6 bases and J 15 bases, leaving 21 bases between the germline ends. Germline V gene lookup returns CDR1 MDHEN and CDR2 SYDVKM. Written as DNA, the CDR3 is TGTGCCAGCAGCCCAGGACAGTCCTTAACGGGGTTCTTC. Encoded protein: CASSPGQSLTGFF.

This clone was picked up one time. The gene calls are TRBV5-1 and TRBJ2-1; TRBD1 is a possible D gene (6 bases). The CDR3 spans 15 residues. Trimming removed 4 bases from V and 2 bases from J, with 13 bases in between. CDR1 and CDR2 (germline): SGHRS, YFSETQ. Here the CDR3 reads CASSLGQTAYNEQFF. The CDR3 DNA sequence: TGCGCCAGCAGCCTAGGACAGACGGCCTACAATGAGCAGTTCTTC.

The V and J genes are TRBV19 and TRBJ2-4; D possibly corresponds to TRBD1 (6 bases). Deletions cut 4 bases from V and 8 bases from J, with 18 bases between. Germline CDR1 and CDR2: LNHDA and SQIVND (reference sequence). This CDR3 has 15 amino acids. CDR3 coding DNA: TGTGCCAGTAGTACCTGGGTCGGACAGTCGGACATTCAGTACTTC. This sequence encodes CASSTWVGQSDIQYF.

The genes are TRBV6-5 and TRBJ1-4; 7 nucleotides align to TRBD1. Germline V gene sequence: CDR1 MNHEY, CDR2 SVGAGI. This CDR3 spans 15 amino acids. Trimming cost V 6 bases and J 10 bases; bases outside gene matches: 14. The CDR3 DNA is TGTGCCAGCAGGGAGAGACAGGGTATATTGGGAAAACTGTTTTTT. Translating gives CASRERQGILGKLFF.

J is TRBJ1-5 and V is TRBV28, with 11 bases lining up with TRBD1. In germline, CDR1 is MDHEN, CDR2 SYDVKM. CDR3 length: 15 amino acids. With V trimmed by 6 bases and J by 6 bases, 7 bases remained unmatched. The DNA for the CDR3 is TGTGCCAGCAGCACTCCGGGGACAGGGGGTCAGCCCCAGCATTTT. It translates to CASSTPGTGGQPQHF.

V is TRBV13 and J is TRBJ1-5; no clear D gene. Trimming stripped 2 bases from V and 5 bases from J, with 4 bases between. The CDR3 is 12 amino acids. Germline CDR1 reads PRHDT; CDR2 reads FYEKMQ (reference sequence). CDR3 DNA sequence: TGTGCCAGCAGCTTAAGAGATCAGCCCCAGCATTTT. It encodes CASSLRDQPQHF.

The rearrangement uses TRBV7-2 and TRBJ2-3; possibly TRBD1 for D (6 bases). The CDR3 is 15 residues long. From germline, CDR1 is SGHTA and CDR2 FQGNSA. V was shortened by 5 bases and J by 2 bases, with 14 bases between the two germline ends. The CDR3 DNA reads as TGTGCCAGCAGCCTGGACAGCCCCTTCACAGATACGCAGTATTTT. This gives the protein CASSLDSPFTDTQYF.

V gene TRBV15 combines with J gene TRBJ1-5; TRBD1 matches at 8 bases. The V gene's germline CDR1 is LNHNV and CDR2 YYDKDF (reference sequence). V was pared by 5 bases and J by 8 bases, with 8 bases of the junction left unmatched. The CDR3 loop spans 14 amino acids. This CDR3 reads CATSRGGTGEPQHF. CDR3 DNA sequence: TGTGCCACCAGCCGAGGGGGGACAGGTGAGCCCCAGCATTTT.

This clone was found once. The rearrangement joins TRBV29-1 to TRBJ2-1, with a tentative D call TRBD2 (5 bases). This CDR3 contains 10 residues. From germline, CDR1 is SQVTM and CDR2 ANQGSEA. The V and J ends lost 5 bases and 13 bases respectively, with 12 bases between them. The DNA for the CDR3 is TGCAGCGTTAGATGGAGGAGCCAGTTCTTC. Its protein is CSVRWRSQFF.

This clone was seen once. V and J are TRBV7-9 and TRBJ2-3; 8 nucleotides match TRBD1. The CDR3 covers 13 residues. CDR1 is SEHNR and CDR2 is FQNEAQ in the germline V gene (reference sequence). Trimming cost V 3 bases and J 9 bases; bases outside gene matches: 5. CDR3 in DNA: TGTGCCAGCAGCTTGCTACAGGGGGAAACGCAGTATTTT. Its translation: CASSLLQGETQYF.